This T cell receptor beta chain was retrieved from a study of Ad26.COV2.S vaccination and SARS-CoV-2 variants. Background on the study: Intramuscular Ad26.COV2.S doses were given once or twice, 56 days apart.

The treatment: around 19 received Ad26.COV2.S at low or high dose, single or two shots; about 5 received placebo; per-sample allocation not given. Sampling took place 63 days after the first vaccine or placebo injection. The study used a vaccine consisting of an Ad26 vector that expressed Wuhan-strain SARS-CoV-2 spike. TCRdb keeps only in-frame clones here, not all; method: immunoSEQ multiplex PCR. The sample lists about 680,000 clones, 80% to 90% occurring once. V was cut by 6 bases and J by 3 bases, with 12 bases left in between. Germline loops: CDR1 SGDLS, CDR2 YYNGEE. This CDR3 has 13 residues. The receptor was derived from a person aged 18-60 years who received the Ad26.COV2.S COVID-19 vaccine or a placebo. The genes are TRBV9 and TRBJ2-5, with D uncertain. The sample was peripheral blood, taken in a trial of Ad26.COV2.S vaccine versus placebo. The CDR3 sequence: CASNRAEEETQYF. CDR3 in DNA: TGTGCCAGCAACCGGGCCGAGGAAGAGACCCAGTACTTC.